This T cell receptor (beta chain) was captured in a study of Ad26.COV2.S vaccination and SARS-CoV-2 variants. Data came from immunoSEQ multiplex PCR; TCRdb stores just in-frame clones and leaves some out. The table records roughly 700,000 clones, roughly 90% of them present only once. Treatment specified: some 20 received Ad26.COV2.S at low or high dose, single or two shots; about five received placebo; per-sample allocation not given. Specimens were obtained on day 63 following the first vaccine or placebo injection. The CDR3 is made up of 17 amino acids. V lost 5 bases to trimming and J lost 3 bases; unmatched junction nucleotides: 12. CDR1 is SGHNT and CDR2 is YENEEA in the germline V gene.

The rearrangement uses TRBV11-3 and TRBJ2-7, with 11 bases aligning to TRBD2. The clonotype was recovered from a person aged 18 to 59 who received the Ad26.COV2.S COVID-19 vaccine or a placebo. The sequenced sample was peripheral blood, obtained in a trial of Ad26.COV2.S vaccine versus placebo. CDR3 nucleotides: TGTGCCAGCAGCCTCGGCAGGGACGGGACTAGCGGCTACGAGCAGTACTTC. This sequence encodes CASSLGRDGTSGYEQYF.